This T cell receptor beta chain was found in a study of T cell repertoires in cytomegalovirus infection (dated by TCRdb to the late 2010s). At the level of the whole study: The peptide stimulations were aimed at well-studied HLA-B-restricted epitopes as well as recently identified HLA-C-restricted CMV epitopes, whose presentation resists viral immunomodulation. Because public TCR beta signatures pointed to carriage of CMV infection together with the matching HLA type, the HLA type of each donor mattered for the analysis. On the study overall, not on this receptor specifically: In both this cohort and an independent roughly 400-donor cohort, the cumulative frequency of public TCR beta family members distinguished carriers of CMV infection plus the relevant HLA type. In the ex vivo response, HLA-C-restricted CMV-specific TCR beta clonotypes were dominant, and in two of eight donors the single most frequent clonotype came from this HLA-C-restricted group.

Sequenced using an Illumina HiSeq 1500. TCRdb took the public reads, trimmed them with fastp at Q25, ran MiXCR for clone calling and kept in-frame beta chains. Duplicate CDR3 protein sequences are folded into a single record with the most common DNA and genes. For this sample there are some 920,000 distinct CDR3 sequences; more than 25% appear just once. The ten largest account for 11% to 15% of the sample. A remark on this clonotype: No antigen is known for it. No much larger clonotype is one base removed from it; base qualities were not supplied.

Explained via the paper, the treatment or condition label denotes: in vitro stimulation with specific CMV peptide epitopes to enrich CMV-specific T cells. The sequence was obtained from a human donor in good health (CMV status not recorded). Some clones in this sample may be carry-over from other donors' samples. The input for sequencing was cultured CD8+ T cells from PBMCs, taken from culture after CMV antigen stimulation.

The DNA reads TGTGCCAGCAGCTTCGGGGCAAGCACTAATGAAAAACTGTTTTTT. Translated, this gives CASSFGASTNEKLFF. This sequence uses TRBV7-9 and TRBJ1-4, with TRBD1 perhaps the D gene, on 5 matching bases. The CDR3 spans 15 residues, from the cysteine through the phenylalanine. CDR3 DNA is the only sequence kept; it has 45 bases, read in frame from the first base. The germline V gene (reference sequence) specifies SEHNR as CDR1 and FQNEAQ as CDR2. V loses 3 bases of germline sequence and J loses 2 bases, and the interval between the two ends is 10 bases. Reference TRBV7-9 and TRBJ1-4 genes cover what lies past the CDR3, so the full variable domain is DTGVSQNPRHKITKRGQNVTFRCDPISEHNRLYWYRQTLGQGPEFLTYFQNEAQLEKSRLLSDRFSAERPKGSFSTLEIQRTEQGDSAMYLCASSFGASTNEKLFFGSGTQLSVL.